This T cell receptor beta chain originates from a study of cytomegalovirus exposure and HLA in healthy donors. This clone has more than one count but fewer than ten. The target antigen is unknown. PCR primers comprised 60 Vbeta and 13 Jbeta primers. Profiled with immunoSEQ multiplex PCR; TCRdb holds only in-frame clones, not every one. The sample carries around 140,000 clones, approximately 79% recorded once. Study-level findings and limits: Evidence from a later analysis indicated that most CMV-associated TCR beta chains looked HLA-restricted. Sequencing depth across donors, presence/absence analyses assumed, was roughly uniform. Associated with HLA alleles at 0.05 false discovery rate in a later analysis were over 15,000 TCR beta sequences. For most subjects, TCR beta sequences were reported to predict HLA-A and HLA-B alleles with accuracy.

The CDR3 is 18 amino acids. Per germline, CDR1 KGHSH and CDR2 LQKENI. The junction had 8 bases not matched to a gene; V was cut back by 1 base and J by 1 base. Sequencing was performed on PBMCs. The origin of this receptor is a woman in her twenties or thirties in good health and CMV-seronegative. V gene TRBV18 combines with J gene TRBJ2-3; 10 positions match TRBD2. CDR3 amino acids: CASSPRPSGSGGTDTQYF. The DNA for the CDR3 is TGTGCCAGCTCACCACGGCCTAGCGGGAGCGGGGGCACAGATACGCAGTATTTT.